The 23 T cell receptor beta chains below come from one sample, sequenced in a study of blood T cell repertoires in COVID-19. Libraries were prepared by immunoSEQ multiplex PCR; TCRdb keeps only in-frame clonotypes and omits some of them. The sample includes 95,000 to 150,000 clones, under 90% of them seen just once. Sequences were obtained from peripheral blood. The receptors stem from a woman in her 70s with acute or convalescent COVID-19.

The V and J genes are TRBV7-2 and TRBJ1-3; TRBD1 matches 9 bases. V lost 5 bases and J lost 4; bases outside the gene matches: 6. Germline V gives CDR1 SGHTA, CDR2 FQGNSA. The CDR3 sequence is 15 residues long. The chain's CDR3 is CASSMDRGGGNTIYF. CDR3 DNA: TGTGCCAGCAGCATGGACAGGGGCGGCGGAAACACCATATATTTT.

The sample holds a few counts of this clone. CDR3 loop: CASSQDFSGGAFF. CDR3 coding DNA: TGTGCCAGCAGCCAAGATTTTTCGGGCGGGGCTTTCTTT. This sequence joins TRBV3-1 (or the pseudogene TRBV3-2) and TRBJ1-1; D ambiguous. Germline V gene data show CDR1 as LGHDT and CDR2 as YNNKEL (reference sequence). The CDR3 has 13 amino acids. Trimming removed 0 bases from V and 11 bases from J, with 13 bases in between.

V usage is TRBV5-1 and J usage is TRBJ2-2; 7 bases fit TRBD2. The J segment lost 4 bases and the V segment lost 1 base, leaving 4 bases of the junction unmatched. This CDR3 region has 15 residues. CDR1 SGHRS and CDR2 YFSETQ come from the germline V gene. Here the CDR3 reads CASSLTSGITGELFF. CDR3 sequence (DNA): TGCGCCAGCAGCTTGACAAGCGGGATCACCGGGGAGCTGTTTTTT. Full variable domain (remainder filled in from reference TRBV5-1 and TRBJ2-2): KAGVTQTPRYLIKTRGQQVTLSCSPISGHRSVSWYQQTPGQGLQFLFEYFSETQRNKGNFPGRFSGRQFSNSRSEMNVSTLELGDSALYLCASSLTSGITGELFFGEGSRLTVL.

The rearrangement uses TRBV7-2 and TRBJ2-3; D not resolved. Germline V gene data show CDR1 as SGHTA and CDR2 as FQGNSA. V lost 2 bases, J lost 3 bases, and 6 bases lay in between. CDR3 length equals 13 residues. The CDR3 reads CASSLFRTDTQYF. CDR3 in DNA: TGTGCCAGCAGCTTATTCAGAACAGATACGCAGTATTTT.

The chain carries TRBV5-4 and TRBJ1-1; the D is unclear. CDR3 length equals 15 residues. V was trimmed by 0 bases and J by 2 bases, leaving 11 bases between them. CDR1 SGHNT and CDR2 YYREEE come from the germline V gene (reference sequence). The CDR3 protein is CASSLAPTGNTEAFF. The CDR3 nucleotides are TGTGCCAGCAGCTTGGCCCCGACGGGAAACACTGAAGCTTTCTTT. The full variable domain, its missing parts supplied by reference TRBV5-4 and TRBJ1-1, is ETGVTQSPTHLIKTRGQQVTLRCSSQSGHNTVSWYQQALGQGPQFIFQYYREEENGRGNFPPRFSGLQFPNYSSELNVNALELDDSALYLCASSLAPTGNTEAFFGQGTRLTVV.

The rearrangement joins TRBV12-3 or TRBV12-4 to TRBJ2-3; 9 bases fit TRBD2. This CDR3 is 13 amino acids long. Trimming cost V 11 bases and J 7 bases; bases outside gene matches: 10. This CDR3 reads CASLSSGGYTQYF. CDR3 coding DNA: TGTGCCTCCTTATCCAGCGGGGGGTATACGCAGTATTTT.

CDR3 sequence reads: CSAFSGNTIYF. CDR3 coding DNA: TGCAGTGCCTTTTCTGGAAACACCATATATTTT. The chain links TRBV20-1 to TRBJ1-3; no reliable D call. From germline, CDR1 is DFQATT and CDR2 SNEGSKA (reference sequence). The CDR3 sequence is 11 residues long. V lost 6 bases, J lost 1 base, and 4 bases lay in between.

The V gene is TRBV18, the J gene TRBJ2-3; weak D call: TRBD2 (5 bases). V shed 5 bases and J shed 0 bases, with 9 bases lying between them. The CDR3 has 14 amino acids. CDR1 KGHSH and CDR2 LQKENI come from the germline V gene. The CDR3 DNA reads TGTGCCAGCTCATCGCGGACTAGCACAGATACGCAGTATTTT. This sequence encodes CASSSRTSTDTQYF.

This chain connects TRBV5-1 to TRBJ1-4; 10 nucleotides match TRBD1. Germline V lookup: CDR1 SGHRS, CDR2 YFSETQ. V gave up 0 bases and J gave up 4 bases; unmatched junction bases: 6. The CDR3 is 17 amino acids. The CDR3 loop is CASSLGQGAGGNEKLFF. The CDR3 coding sequence is TGCGCCAGCAGCTTGGGACAGGGGGCCGGTGGTAATGAAAAACTGTTTTTT.

The rearrangement joins TRBV19 to TRBJ1-2, with D hard to call. The germline V gene encodes CDR1 LNHDA and CDR2 SQIVND (reference sequence). Trimming cost V 6 bases and J 5 bases, with 10 bases left between them. The CDR3 length is 12 residues. CDR3 in DNA: TGTGCCAGTAGGCGTGAGGGATATGGCTACACCTTC. It specifies CASRREGYGYTF. Using reference TRBV19 and TRBJ1-2 for the parts outside the CDR3, the full variable domain is DGGITQSPKYLFRKEGQNVTLSCEQNLNHDAMYWYRQDPGQGLRLIYYSQIVNDFQKGDIAEGYSVSREKKESFPLTVTSAQKNPTAFYLCASRREGYGYTFGSGTRLTVV.

The genes are TRBV19 and TRBJ2-7; D is ambiguous. CDR3 length: 11 residues. Germline assignment: CDR1 LNHDA and CDR2 SQIVND (reference sequence). Trimming cost V 10 bases and J 2 bases, with 9 bases left between them. The CDR3 region has the DNA TGTGCCATAGAGGTTCCCTACGAGCAGTACTTC. Translating gives CAIEVPYEQYF. The variable domain in full, completed from reference TRBV19 and TRBJ2-7, reads DGGITQSPKYLFRKEGQNVTLSCEQNLNHDAMYWYRQDPGQGLRLIYYSQIVNDFQKGDIAEGYSVSREKKESFPLTVTSAQKNPTAFYLCAIEVPYEQYFGPGTRLTVT.

The chain carries TRBV19 and TRBJ2-1; 9 nucleotides line up with TRBD2. There are 12 residues in the CDR3. V shed 4 bases and J 16 bases; nucleotides not matched to a gene: 8. The V gene's germline CDR1 is LNHDA and CDR2 SQIVND (reference sequence). The CDR3 coding sequence is TGTGCCAGTAGTACGCGGGGGGGTATTCATTTCTTC. Translation gives CASSTRGGIHFF.

J is TRBJ1-2 and V is TRBV11-1; D not resolved. Trimming removed 1 base at V and 4 bases at J, with 7 bases between. This CDR3 has 13 residues. From germline, CDR1 is SGHAT and CDR2 FQDESV (reference sequence). The CDR3 spells CASSLGHSYGYTF. CDR3 nucleotide sequence: TGTGCCAGCAGCTTAGGTCACTCCTATGGCTACACCTTC. The full variable domain, completed using reference TRBV11-1 and TRBJ1-2, is EAEVAQSPRYKITEKSQAVAFWCDPISGHATLYWYRQILGQGPELLVQFQDESVVDDSQLPKDRFSAERLKGVDSTLKIQPAELGDSAMYLCASSLGHSYGYTFGSGTRLTVV.

This clone has only one observation. The V and J genes are TRBV3-1 (or the pseudogene TRBV3-2) and TRBJ1-6; no clear D gene. Germline V gives CDR1 LGHDT, CDR2 YNNKEL (reference sequence). CDR3 length: 16 amino acids. The V gene lost 0 bases and the J gene lost 7 bases, with 13 bases spanning the gap. CDR3: CASSQDPSTGNSPLHF. The DNA for the CDR3 is TGTGCCAGCAGCCAAGATCCTAGCACGGGAAATTCACCCCTCCACTTT.

J is TRBJ1-3 and V is TRBV14; D unresolved. The CDR3 consists of 16 residues. The V gene's germline CDR1 is SGHDN and CDR2 FVKESK. Trimming took 5 bases from V and 0 from J, leaving 14 bases between them. The CDR3 region has the DNA TGTGCCAGCAGCGCTTCGGCAGGCTACTCTGGAAACACCATATATTTT. This codes for CASSASAGYSGNTIYF.

J is TRBJ1-5 and V is TRBV5-1; no clear D. Trimming stripped 0 bases from V and 0 bases from J, with 10 bases between. Germline values: CDR1 SGHRS, CDR2 YFSETQ. This CDR3 is built from 16 residues. The CDR3 DNA follows: TGCGCCAGCAGCTTGGGGACTTCCCATAGCAATCAGCCCCAGCATTTT. This encodes CASSLGTSHSNQPQHF.

The chain joins TRBV6-2 or TRBV6-3 to TRBJ1-1, with a weak D call TRBD1 (5 bases). This CDR3 has 15 residues. The V end was cut by 0 bases, the J end by 5 bases, with 13 bases between. Germline CDR1 and CDR2: MNHEY and SVGEGT. CDR3 sequence: CASSYSNPGRTEAFF. The CDR3 region has the DNA TGTGCCAGCAGTTACTCGAATCCAGGGCGGACTGAAGCTTTCTTT.

V gene TRBV10-3 combines with J gene TRBJ2-7; no definite D call. CDR3 length: 12 amino acids. The V and J ends lost 3 bases and 13 bases respectively, with 16 bases between them. Germline V gene data show CDR1 as ENHRY and CDR2 as SYGVKD. CDR3 region: CAISDGQNRIYV. CDR3 in DNA: TGTGCCATCAGTGATGGGCAGAACCGGATATACGTC.

The rearrangement links TRBV5-1 to TRBJ1-1; 8 nucleotides align to TRBD1. V lost 5 bases and J lost 3; bases outside the gene matches: 9. CDR1 and CDR2 (germline): SGHRS, YFSETQ. The CDR3 is 15 amino acids. CDR3 loop: CASRPRTGLDTEAFF. In DNA, the CDR3 is TGCGCCAGCAGACCGCGGACAGGGCTGGACACTGAAGCTTTCTTT.

This chain uses TRBV6-5 with TRBJ1-5; perhaps TRBD1 as D (6 bases). The germline CDR1 and CDR2 sequences are MNHEY and SVGAGI. There are 13 residues in the CDR3. Trimming took 8 bases from V and 4 from J, leaving 12 bases between them. The CDR3 DNA reads TGTGCCAGCGAGACAGGCCAAAATCAGCCCCAGCATTTT. It yields the protein CASETGQNQPQHF.

V usage is TRBV5-1 and J usage is TRBJ2-3; perhaps TRBD2 as D (5 bases). V lost 7 bases and J 0 bases, leaving 15 bases between the germline ends. Per germline, CDR1 SGHRS and CDR2 YFSETQ. The length of the CDR3 is 15 residues. The CDR3 loop reads CASGPWGVSTDTQYF. The DNA for the CDR3 is TGCGCCAGCGGCCCCTGGGGAGTTAGCACAGATACGCAGTATTTT. The entire variable domain, with the rest obtained from reference TRBV5-1 and TRBJ2-3, is as follows: KAGVTQTPRYLIKTRGQQVTLSCSPISGHRSVSWYQQTPGQGLQFLFEYFSETQRNKGNFPGRFSGRQFSNSRSEMNVSTLELGDSALYLCASGPWGVSTDTQYFGPGTRLTVL.

This chain connects TRBV30 to TRBJ2-5; 8 bases match TRBD2. Germline V gene data show CDR1 as GTSNPN and CDR2 as SVGIG (reference sequence). This CDR3 comprises 14 residues. V dropped 4 bases and J dropped 0; count of bases not matched to a gene: 4. The DNA for the CDR3 is TGTGCCTGGACCTTACTAGCGGACCAAGAGACCCAGTACTTC. It encodes CAWTLLADQETQYF.

This clone is a singleton in its sample. Written as DNA, the CDR3 is TGTGCCAGCAGCTTAAGACAGGGGCTCGGTTTTCACTACGAGCAGTACTTC. It codes for CASSLRQGLGFHYEQYF. This chain links TRBV7-2 with TRBJ2-7; 8 bases align to TRBD1. In germline, CDR1 is SGHTA, CDR2 FQGNSA. The trim removed 2 bases at V and 3 bases at J, leaving 12 bases unmatched. CDR3 length equals 17 residues.